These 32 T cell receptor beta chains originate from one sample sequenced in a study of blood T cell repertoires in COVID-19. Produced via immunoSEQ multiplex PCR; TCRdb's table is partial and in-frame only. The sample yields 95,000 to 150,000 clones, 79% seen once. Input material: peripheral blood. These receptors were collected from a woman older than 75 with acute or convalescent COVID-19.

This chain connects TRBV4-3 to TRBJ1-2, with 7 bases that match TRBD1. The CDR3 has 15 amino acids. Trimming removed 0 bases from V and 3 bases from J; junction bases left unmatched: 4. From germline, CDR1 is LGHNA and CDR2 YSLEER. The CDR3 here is CASSQDGQGDYGYTF. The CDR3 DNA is TGCGCCAGCAGCCAAGATGGGCAGGGGGACTATGGCTACACCTTC.

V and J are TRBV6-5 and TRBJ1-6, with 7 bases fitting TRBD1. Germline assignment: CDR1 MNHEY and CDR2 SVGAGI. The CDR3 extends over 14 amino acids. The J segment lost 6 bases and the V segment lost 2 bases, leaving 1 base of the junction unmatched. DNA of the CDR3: TGTGCCAGCAGTTACGCAGGGGGTAATTCACCCCTCCACTTT. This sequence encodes CASSYAGGNSPLHF.

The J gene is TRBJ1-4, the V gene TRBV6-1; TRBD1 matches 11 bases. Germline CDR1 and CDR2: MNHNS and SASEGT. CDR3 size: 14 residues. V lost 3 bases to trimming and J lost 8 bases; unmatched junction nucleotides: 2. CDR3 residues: CASSDRDRGEKLFF. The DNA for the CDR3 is TGTGCCAGCAGTGACCGGGACAGGGGGGAAAAACTGTTTTTT.

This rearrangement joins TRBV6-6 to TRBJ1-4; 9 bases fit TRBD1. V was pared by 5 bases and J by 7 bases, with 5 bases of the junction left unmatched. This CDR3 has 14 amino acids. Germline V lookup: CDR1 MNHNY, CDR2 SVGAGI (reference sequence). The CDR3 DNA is TGTGCCAGCAGTACAGGGGGCGGGCGTGAAAAACTGTTTTTT. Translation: CASSTGGGREKLFF.

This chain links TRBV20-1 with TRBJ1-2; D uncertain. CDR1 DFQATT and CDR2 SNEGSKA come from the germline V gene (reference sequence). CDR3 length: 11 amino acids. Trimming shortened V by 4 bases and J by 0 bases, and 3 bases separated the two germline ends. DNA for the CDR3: TGCAGTGCTACCTCTAACTATGGCTACACCTTC. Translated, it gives CSATSNYGYTF.

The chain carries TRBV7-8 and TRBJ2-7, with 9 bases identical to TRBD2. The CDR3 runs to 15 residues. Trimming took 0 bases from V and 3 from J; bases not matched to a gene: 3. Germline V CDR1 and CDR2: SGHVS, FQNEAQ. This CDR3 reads CASSLAASGVYEQYF. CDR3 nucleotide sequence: TGTGCCAGCAGCTTAGCGGCTAGCGGGGTCTACGAGCAGTACTTC.

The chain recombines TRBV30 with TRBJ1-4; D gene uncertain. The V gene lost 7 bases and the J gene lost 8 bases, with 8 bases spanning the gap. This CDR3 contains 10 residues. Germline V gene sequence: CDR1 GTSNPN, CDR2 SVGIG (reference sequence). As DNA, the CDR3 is TGTGCCTTCGGGGAGGAAAAACTGTTTTTT. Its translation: CAFGEEKLFF.

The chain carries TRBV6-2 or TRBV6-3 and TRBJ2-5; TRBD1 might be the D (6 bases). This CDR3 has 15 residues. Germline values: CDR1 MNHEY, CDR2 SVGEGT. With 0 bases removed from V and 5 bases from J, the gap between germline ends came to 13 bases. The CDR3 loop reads CASSYSSGTWETQYF. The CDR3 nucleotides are TGTGCCAGCAGTTACTCGTCCGGGACATGGGAGACCCAGTACTTC.

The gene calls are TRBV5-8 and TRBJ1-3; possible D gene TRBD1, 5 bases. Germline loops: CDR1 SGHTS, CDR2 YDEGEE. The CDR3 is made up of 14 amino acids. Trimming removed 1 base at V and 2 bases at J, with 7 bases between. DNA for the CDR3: TGTGCCAGCAGCTTGTTAGGGGCTGGAAACACCATATATTTT. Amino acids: CASSLLGAGNTIYF. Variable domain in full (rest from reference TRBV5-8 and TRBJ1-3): EAGVTQSPTHLIKTRGQQATLRCSPISGHTSVYWYQQALGLGLQFLLWYDEGEERNRGNFPPRFSGRQFPNYSSELNVNALELEDSALYLCASSLLGAGNTIYFGEGSWLTVV.

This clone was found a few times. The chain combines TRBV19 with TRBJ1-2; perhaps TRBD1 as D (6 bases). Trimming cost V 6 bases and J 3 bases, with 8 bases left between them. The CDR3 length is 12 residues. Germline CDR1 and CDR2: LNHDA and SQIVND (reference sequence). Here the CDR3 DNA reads TGTGCCAGTAGAAGACAGGACTATGGCTACACCTTC. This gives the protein CASRRQDYGYTF.

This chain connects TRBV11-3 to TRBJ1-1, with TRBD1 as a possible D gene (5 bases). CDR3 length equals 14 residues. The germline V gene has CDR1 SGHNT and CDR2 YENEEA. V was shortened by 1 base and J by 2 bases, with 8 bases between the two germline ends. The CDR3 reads CASSLGQGNTEAFF. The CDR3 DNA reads TGTGCCAGCAGCTTAGGCCAGGGTAACACTGAAGCTTTCTTT.

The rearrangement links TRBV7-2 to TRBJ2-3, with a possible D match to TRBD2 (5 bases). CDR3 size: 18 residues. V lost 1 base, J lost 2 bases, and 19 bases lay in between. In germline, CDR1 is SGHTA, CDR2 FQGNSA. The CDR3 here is CASSLEAISGRDTDTQYF. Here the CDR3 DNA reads TGTGCCAGCAGCTTAGAGGCGATAAGCGGACGTGACACAGATACGCAGTATTTT.

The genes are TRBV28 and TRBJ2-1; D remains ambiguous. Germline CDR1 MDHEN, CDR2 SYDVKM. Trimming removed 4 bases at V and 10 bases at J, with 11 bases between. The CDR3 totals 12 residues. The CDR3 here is CASSSRDLEQFF. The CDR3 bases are TGTGCCAGCAGTTCACGCGATTTGGAGCAGTTCTTC.

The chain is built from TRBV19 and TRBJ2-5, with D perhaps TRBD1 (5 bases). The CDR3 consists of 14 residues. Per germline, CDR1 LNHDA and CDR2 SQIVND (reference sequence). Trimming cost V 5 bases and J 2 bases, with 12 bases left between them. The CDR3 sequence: CASSSRTLQETQYF. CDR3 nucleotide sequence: TGTGCCAGTAGTTCTAGGACACTTCAAGAGACCCAGTACTTC.

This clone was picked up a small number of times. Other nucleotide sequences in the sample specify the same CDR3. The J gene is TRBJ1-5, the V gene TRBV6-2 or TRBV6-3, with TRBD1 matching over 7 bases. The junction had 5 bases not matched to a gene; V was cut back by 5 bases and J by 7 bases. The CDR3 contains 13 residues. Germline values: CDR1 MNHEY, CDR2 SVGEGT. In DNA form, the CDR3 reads TGTGCCAGCAGTGGGGACAGTTACCAGCCCCAGCATTTT. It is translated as CASSGDSYQPQHF.

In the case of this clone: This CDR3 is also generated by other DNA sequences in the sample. The CDR3, as DNA: TGCGCCAGCAGCTTGGGCAGCTCTGGAAACACCATATATTTT. Amino acid sequence: CASSLGSSGNTIYF. The genes are TRBV5-1 and TRBJ1-3; no clear D. The CDR3 spans 14 residues. Trimming stripped 0 bases from V and 0 bases from J, with 4 bases between. Germline assignment: CDR1 SGHRS and CDR2 YFSETQ.

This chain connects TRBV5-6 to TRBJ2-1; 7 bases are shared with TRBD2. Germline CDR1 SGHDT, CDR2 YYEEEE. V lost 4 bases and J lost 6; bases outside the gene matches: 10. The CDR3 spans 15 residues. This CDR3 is CASSPEASGTNEQFF. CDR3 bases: TGTGCCAGCAGCCCCGAGGCTAGCGGAACCAATGAGCAGTTCTTC.

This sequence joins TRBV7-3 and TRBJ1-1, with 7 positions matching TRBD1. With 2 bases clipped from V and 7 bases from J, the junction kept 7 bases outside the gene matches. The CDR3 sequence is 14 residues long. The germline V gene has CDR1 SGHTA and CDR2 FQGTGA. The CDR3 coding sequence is TGTGCCAGCAGCTTAGGAGGGGGCGTTGGTGAAGCTTTCTTT. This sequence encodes CASSLGGGVGEAFF.

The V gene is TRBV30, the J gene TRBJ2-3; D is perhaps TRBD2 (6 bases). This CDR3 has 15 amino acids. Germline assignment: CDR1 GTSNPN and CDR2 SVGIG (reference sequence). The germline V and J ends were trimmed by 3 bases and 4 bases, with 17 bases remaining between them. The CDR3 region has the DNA TGTGCCTGGAGCTGGAGAGGAGGGTCCGCAGATACGCAGTATTTT. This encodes CAWSWRGGSADTQYF.

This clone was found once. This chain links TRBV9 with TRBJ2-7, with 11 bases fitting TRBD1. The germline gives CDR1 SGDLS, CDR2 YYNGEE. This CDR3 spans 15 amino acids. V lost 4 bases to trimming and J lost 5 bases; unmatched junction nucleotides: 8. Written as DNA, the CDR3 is TGTGCCAGCAGCCCAGGGGGACAGGGGGACGACGAGCAGTACTTC. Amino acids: CASSPGGQGDDEQYF.

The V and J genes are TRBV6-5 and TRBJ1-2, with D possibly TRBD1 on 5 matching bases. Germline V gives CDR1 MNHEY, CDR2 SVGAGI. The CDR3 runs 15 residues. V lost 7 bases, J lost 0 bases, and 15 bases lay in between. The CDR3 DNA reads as TGTGCCAGCAAAATTAGGGGCGGAACTAACTATGGCTACACCTTC. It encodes CASKIRGGTNYGYTF.

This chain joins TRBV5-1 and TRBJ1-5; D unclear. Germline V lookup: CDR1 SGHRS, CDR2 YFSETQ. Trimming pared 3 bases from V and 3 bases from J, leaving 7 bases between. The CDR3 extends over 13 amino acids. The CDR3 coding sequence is TGCGCCAGCAGCTCGGACTTCAATCAGCCCCAGCATTTT. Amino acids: CASSSDFNQPQHF.

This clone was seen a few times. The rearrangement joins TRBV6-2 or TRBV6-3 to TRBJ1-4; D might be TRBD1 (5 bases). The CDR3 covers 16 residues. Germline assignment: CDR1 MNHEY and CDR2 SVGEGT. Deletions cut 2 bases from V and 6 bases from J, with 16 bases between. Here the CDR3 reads CASSYGLGGADEKLFF. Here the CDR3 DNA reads TGTGCCAGCAGTTACGGCCTGGGAGGGGCCGATGAAAAACTGTTTTTT.

Written as DNA, the CDR3 is TGCGCCAGCAGCTTGGCAGCTTTTAGCGGGGGACAAGAGACCCAGTACTTC. Its translation: CASSLAAFSGGQETQYF. The chain links TRBV5-1 to TRBJ2-5; TRBD2 agrees at 9 bases. This CDR3 comprises 17 residues. The germline V gene encodes CDR1 SGHRS and CDR2 YFSETQ. V trimming: 0 bases; J trimming: 2 bases; junction bases outside the gene matches: 8.

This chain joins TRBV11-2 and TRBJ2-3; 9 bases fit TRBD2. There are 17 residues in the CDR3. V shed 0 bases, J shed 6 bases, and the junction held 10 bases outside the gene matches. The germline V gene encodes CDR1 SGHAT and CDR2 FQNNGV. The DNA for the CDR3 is TGTGCCAGCAGCTTAGACATAGGCGGGGGGGCCTTCGATACGCAGTATTTT. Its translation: CASSLDIGGGAFDTQYF.

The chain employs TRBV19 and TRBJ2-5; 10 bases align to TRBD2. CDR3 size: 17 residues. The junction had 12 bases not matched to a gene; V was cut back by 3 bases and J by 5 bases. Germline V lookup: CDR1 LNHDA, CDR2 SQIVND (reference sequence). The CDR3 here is CASSIGWKREGRETQYF. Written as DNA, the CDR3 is TGTGCCAGTAGTATCGGTTGGAAGCGGGAGGGCCGGGAGACCCAGTACTTC.

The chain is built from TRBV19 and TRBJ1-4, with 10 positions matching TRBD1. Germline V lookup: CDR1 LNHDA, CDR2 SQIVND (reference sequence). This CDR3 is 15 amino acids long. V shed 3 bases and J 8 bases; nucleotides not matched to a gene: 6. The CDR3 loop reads CASSMGTGAPEKLFF. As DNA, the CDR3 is TGTGCCAGTAGTATGGGGACAGGGGCGCCGGAAAAACTGTTTTTT.

Written as DNA, the CDR3 is TGTGCCACCAGCAGCATAGGGGTCACTGAAGCTTTCTTT. As protein: CATSSIGVTEAFF. The rearrangement joins TRBV15 to TRBJ1-1; D possibly corresponds to TRBD1 (5 bases). This CDR3 comprises 13 residues. Germline V gene data show CDR1 as LNHNV and CDR2 as YYDKDF (reference sequence). Trimming left V 3 bases short and J 4 bases short, with 9 bases between. The full variable domain, rest sourced from reference TRBV15 and TRBJ1-1, is DAMVIQNPRYQVTQFGKPVTLSCSQTLNHNVMYWYQQKSSQAPKLLFHYYDKDFNNEADTPDNFQSRRPNTSFCFLDIRSPGLGDTAMYLCATSSIGVTEAFFGQGTRLTVV.

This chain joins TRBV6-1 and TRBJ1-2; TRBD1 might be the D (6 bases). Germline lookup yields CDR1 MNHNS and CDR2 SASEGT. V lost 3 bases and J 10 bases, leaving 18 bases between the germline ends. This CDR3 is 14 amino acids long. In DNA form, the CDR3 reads TGTGCCAGCAGTGAGAAAGGACAGACGGAAACCTACACCTTC. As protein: CASSEKGQTETYTF.

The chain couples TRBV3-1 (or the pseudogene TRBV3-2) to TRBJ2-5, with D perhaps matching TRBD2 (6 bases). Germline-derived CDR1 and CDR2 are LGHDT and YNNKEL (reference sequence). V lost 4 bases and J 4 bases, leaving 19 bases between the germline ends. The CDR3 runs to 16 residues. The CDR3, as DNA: TGTGCCAGCAGCCCTGGCATCACCTACGGGAGAGAGACCCAGTACTTC. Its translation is CASSPGITYGRETQYF.

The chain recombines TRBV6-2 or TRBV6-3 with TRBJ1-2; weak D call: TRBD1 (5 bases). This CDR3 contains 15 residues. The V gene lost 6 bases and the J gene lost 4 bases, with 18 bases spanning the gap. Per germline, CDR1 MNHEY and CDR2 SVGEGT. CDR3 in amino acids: CASSEFRAAGYGYTF. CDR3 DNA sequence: TGTGCCAGCAGCGAGTTCAGGGCGGCTGGCTATGGCTACACCTTC.

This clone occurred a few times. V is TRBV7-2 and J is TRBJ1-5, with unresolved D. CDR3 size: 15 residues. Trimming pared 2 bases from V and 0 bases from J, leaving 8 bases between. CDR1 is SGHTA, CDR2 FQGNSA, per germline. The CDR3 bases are TGTGCCAGCAGCTTATTTGAGAGTAGCAATCAGCCCCAGCATTTT. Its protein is CASSLFESSNQPQHF.